Shown below are 10 T cell receptor beta chains from a single sample sequenced in a study of T cells in Graves' hyperthyroidism and ophthalmopathy. TCR beta CDR3 region amplification was performed from RNA transcripts. The HTBI primer set drove a first-round RT-PCR of the TCR CDR3. TCRdb redid the calling of the multiplex PCR reads with MiXCR, one entry per CDR3 protein. The sample lists about 640,000 distinct CDR3 sequences; about 45% were seen once. The sequenced sample consisted of peripheral blood or thyroid tissue (not recorded which). The origin of the receptors is an adult man with Graves' disease, either hyperthyroidism or ophthalmopathy (not recorded which).

This chain joins TRBV6-6 and TRBJ2-3, with D perhaps TRBD2 (5 bases). The CDR3 extends over 15 amino acids. The germline CDR1 and CDR2 sequences are MNHNY and SVGAGI (reference sequence). V gave up 6 bases and J gave up 1 base, with 14 bases separating them. This CDR3 reads CASSRAPGGTDTQYF. As DNA, the CDR3 is TGTGCCAGCAGCCGGGCCCCCGGGGGCACAGATACGCAGTATTTT.

This clonotype has at least ten counts. The genes are TRBV7-2 and TRBJ1-5; D not resolved. Germline V gene lookup returns CDR1 SGHTA and CDR2 FQGNSA. The CDR3 is 14 residues long. V lost 0 bases to trimming and J lost 5 bases, with 8 bases between them. CDR3 protein: CASSLAGYHQPQHF. CDR3 in DNA: TGTGCCAGCAGCTTAGCCGGGTATCATCAGCCCCAGCATTTT.

This clonotype was observed many times. The chain uses TRBV7-6 and TRBJ2-5; D perhaps matches TRBD1 (6 bases). V was cut by 1 base and J by 0 bases, with 15 bases left in between. The CDR3 sequence is 17 residues long. Germline V gives CDR1 SGHVS, CDR2 FNYEAQ. CDR3 bases: TGTGCCAGCAGCTTAGTGGCAGGGGACGACTACCAAGAGACCCAGTACTTC. It codes for CASSLVAGDDYQETQYF.

The V and J genes are TRBV9 and TRBJ1-1, with D possibly being TRBD1 (5 bases). The CDR3 has 15 residues. The germline CDR1 and CDR2 sequences are SGDLS and YYNGEE. Trimming took off 4 bases at V and 0 bases at J, with 13 bases between the two ends. CDR3 sequence reads: CASSFAGLLNTEAFF. In DNA form, the CDR3 reads TGTGCCAGCAGCTTCGCGGGGCTGCTGAACACTGAAGCTTTCTTT. The full variable domain, completed using reference TRBV9 and TRBJ1-1, is DSGVTQTPKHLITATGQRVTLRCSPRSGDLSVYWYQQSLDQGLQFLIQYYNGEERAKGNILERFSAQQFPDLHSELNLSSLELGDSALYFCASSFAGLLNTEAFFGQGTRLTVV.

Note on this clonotype: A much larger clonotype is one base distant, so this may be a read error. CDR3 in amino acids: CSVEFVGSGYTGELFF. CDR3 DNA sequence: TGCAGCGTTGAATTCGTGGGTTCGGGGTACACCGGGGAGCTGTTTTTT. The chain uses TRBV29-1 and TRBJ2-2; D is possibly TRBD2 (5 bases). There are 16 residues in the CDR3. Trimming took 2 bases from V and 3 from J, leaving 16 bases between them. The germline V gene has CDR1 SQVTM and CDR2 ANQGSEA.

The chain employs TRBV7-2 and TRBJ1-6, with 8 positions matching TRBD1. The germline gives CDR1 SGHTA, CDR2 FQGNSA. This CDR3 has 13 residues. Unmatched junction bases numbered 3, after V lost 7 bases and J lost 7 bases. DNA for the CDR3: TGTGCCAGCACGACAGGGGTCAATTCACCCCTCCACTTT. Protein product: CASTTGVNSPLHF.

The genes are TRBV20-1 and TRBJ2-2; TRBD1 aligns across 7 bases. J lost 4 bases, V lost 3 bases, and 8 bases had no gene match. Germline CDR1 and CDR2: DFQATT and SNEGSKA (reference sequence). The CDR3 has 15 amino acids. The CDR3 sequence is CSASARGLGTGELFF. The DNA for the CDR3 is TGCAGTGCTAGTGCGAGGGGGCTCGGCACCGGGGAGCTGTTTTTT.

This clonotype has more than one count but fewer than ten. This sequence joins TRBV10-3 and TRBJ2-2; the D gene could be TRBD1 or TRBD2 (5 bases each). V gave up 7 bases and J gave up 4 bases, with 10 bases separating them. The CDR3 has 13 amino acids. Germline loops: CDR1 ENHRY, CDR2 SYGVKD. As DNA, the CDR3 is TGTGCCATCAAAACCGGGACCACCGGGGAGCTGTTTTTT. This translates into CAIKTGTTGELFF.

The V call is TRBV15, the J call TRBJ1-4; possible D gene TRBD1, 6 bases. CDR3 length: 16 residues. CDR1 is LNHNV, CDR2 YYDKDF, per germline (reference sequence). V lost 0 bases to trimming and J lost 6 bases, with 14 bases between them. CDR3 coding DNA: TGTGCCACCAGCAGAGATCCGGGCACAGGGTATGAAAAACTGTTTTTT. This encodes CATSRDPGTGYEKLFF.

The gene calls are TRBV20-1 and TRBJ1-4; the match to TRBD1 covers 8 bases. CDR1 is DFQATT, CDR2 SNEGSKA, per germline (reference sequence). This CDR3 region has 15 residues. The V and J ends lost 1 base and 8 bases, in that order; junction bases with no gene match: 9. CDR3 sequence reads: CSARGAGRGREKLFF. The DNA of the CDR3 is TGCAGTGCTAGAGGGGCGGGCAGGGGGCGAGAAAAACTGTTTTTT.